The rows below give T cell receptor beta chains drawn from one sample of a study of radiotherapy plus CTLA-4 blockade in lung cancer. Method: immunoSEQ multiplex PCR; TCRdb's copy keeps in-frame clones and lacks some. The data show about 67,000 clones, approximately 79% seen once. The sequences come from peripheral blood, collected from a patient treated with radiotherapy plus ipilimumab. These receptors all come from a human donor with non-small cell lung cancer whose response to radiotherapy plus ipilimumab could not be evaluated. Some clones in this sample may be carry-over from other donors' samples. Both conserved end residues are part of each CDR3. A D gene is named only where the DNA matches it firmly. Size is stated for part of the rows, as once, few or many counts, or as a class when the clone is expanded.

CDR3: CANSGETDTQYF
DNA: TGTGCCAATAGCGGGGAAACAGATACGCAGTATTTT
V: TRBV10-3
size: .
J: TRBJ2-3
D: TRBD2

CDR3: CASSLQGPTEAFF
DNA: TGTGCCAGCAGCCTACAGGGTCCCACTGAAGCTTTCTTT
V: TRBV6-1
size: .
J: TRBJ1-1
D: .

CDR3: CASSLALGGIYEQFF
DNA: TGTGCCAGCAGCTTAGCACTCGGAGGGATTTATGAGCAGTTCTTC
V: TRBV7-9
size: .
J: TRBJ2-1
D: .

CDR3: CATKVRTGGEAGELFF
DNA: TGTGCCACCAAAGTGCGGACAGGGGGTGAGGCCGGGGAGCTGTTTTTT
V: TRBV10-3
size: .
J: TRBJ2-2
D: TRBD1

CDR3: CASSQGQGTEAFF
DNA: TGTGCCAGCAGCCAGGGACAGGGAACTGAAGCTTTCTTT
V: TRBV9
size: once
J: TRBJ1-1
D: TRBD1

CDR3: CASSPGSGPGGIYEQYF
DNA: TGTGCCAGCAGCCCCGGATCTGGTCCCGGGGGAATCTACGAGCAGTACTTC
V: TRBV11-2
size: .
J: TRBJ2-7
D: .

CDR3: CASSLEAGGFYQETQYF
DNA: TGCGCCAGCAGCTTGGAGGCCGGGGGTTTCTACCAAGAGACCCAGTACTTC
V: TRBV5-1
size: few
J: TRBJ2-5
D: .

CDR3: CASSPAGTSYEQHF
DNA: TGTGCCAGCTCACCAGCGGGAACCTCCTACGAGCAGCACTTC
V: TRBV18
size: .
J: TRBJ2-7
D: .

CDR3: CASSLDTSPQHF
DNA: TGTGCCAGCAGCCTCGACACCTCTCCCCAGCATTTT
V: TRBV7-2
size: .
J: TRBJ1-5
D: .

CDR3: CASSYPEGAAYNEQFF
DNA: TGCGCCAGCAGCTATCCTGAGGGGGCGGCCTACAATGAGCAGTTCTTC
V: TRBV5-1
size: few
J: TRBJ2-1
D: TRBD1

CDR3: CASSGLAGGLSYNEQFF
DNA: TGCGCCAGCAGCGGCCTAGCGGGGGGGCTCTCCTACAATGAGCAGTTCTTC
V: TRBV5-1
size: .
J: TRBJ2-1
D: TRBD2

CDR3: CASSSGQVNTEAFF
DNA: TGTGCCAGCAGTTCGGGACAAGTGAACACTGAAGCTTTCTTT
V: TRBV28
size: .
J: TRBJ1-1
D: .

CDR3: CASSHRQSANEQFF
DNA: TGTGCCAGCAGCCATCGGCAGAGCGCCAATGAGCAGTTCTTC
V: TRBV14
size: .
J: TRBJ2-1
D: .

CDR3: CASSLSGRGPHEQYF
DNA: TGTGCCAGCAGCTTATCGGGCAGGGGGCCACACGAGCAGTACTTC
V: TRBV7-9
size: .
J: TRBJ2-7
D: TRBD1

CDR3: CASSRLGRGTQPQHF
DNA: TGTGCCAGCAGCCGACTCGGGAGGGGAACTCAGCCCCAGCATTTT
V: TRBV7-8
size: .
J: TRBJ1-5
D: .

CDR3: CASSLGVLGQLLYGYTF
DNA: TGTGCCAGCAGCTTAGGGGTCCTGGGACAGCTGCTCTATGGCTACACCTTC
V: TRBV7-8
size: few
J: TRBJ1-2
D: TRBD1

CDR3: CASSDSSRGYNSPLHF
DNA: TGTGCCAGCAGTGACTCGAGCAGGGGCTATAATTCACCCCTCCACTTT
V: TRBV6-4
size: .
J: TRBJ1-6
D: .

CDR3: CATLGQTYEQYF
DNA: TGTGCCACTTTAGGACAGACCTACGAGCAGTACTTC
V: TRBV4-2
size: few
J: TRBJ2-7
D: .

CDR3: CASWATGGVGSYEQYF
DNA: TGTGCCAGCTGGGCTACTGGGGGGGTGGGGTCCTACGAGCAGTACTTC
V: TRBV28
size: .
J: TRBJ2-7
D: TRBD2

CDR3: CASSKATSTGHTEAFF
DNA: TGTGCCAGCAGCAAAGCGACCTCGACAGGGCACACTGAAGCTTTCTTT
V: TRBV21-1
size: few
J: TRBJ1-1
D: .

CDR3: CASSEVGGVGREQYF
DNA: TGTGCCAGCAGTGAAGTGGGAGGGGTAGGGAGGGAGCAGTACTTC
V: TRBV25-1
size: few
J: TRBJ2-7
D: TRBD2

CDR3: CAISENVGGAGRNQPQHF
DNA: TGTGCCATCAGTGAGAATGTAGGGGGCGCGGGGCGAAATCAGCCCCAGCATTTT
V: TRBV10-3
size: .
J: TRBJ1-5
D: TRBD1

CDR3: CASSLTGNTEAFF
DNA: TGTGCCAGCAGCTTGACAGGGAACACTGAAGCTTTCTTT
V: TRBV5-6
size: few
J: TRBJ1-1
D: .

CDR3: CASSPEGADRPQHF
DNA: TGTGCCAGCAGCCCCGAGGGGGCCGACAGACCCCAGCATTTT
V: TRBV7-2
size: .
J: TRBJ1-5
D: TRBD1

CDR3: CPGQGRNTEAFF
DNA: TGTCCCGGACAGGGGCGAAACACTGAAGCTTTCTTT
V: TRBV15
size: .
J: TRBJ1-1
D: TRBD1

CDR3: CASSPRGSLTGELFF
DNA: TGCGCCAGCAGCCCCCGTGGCAGTTTAACCGGGGAGCTGTTTTTT
V: TRBV4-3
size: .
J: TRBJ2-2
D: .

CDR3: CASSLSSGLQETQYF
DNA: TGTGCCAGCAGCTTAAGCTCAGGACTACAAGAGACCCAGTACTTC
V: TRBV7-2
size: once
J: TRBJ2-5
D: .

CDR3: CASSVKRDRGYEQYF
DNA: TGTGCCAGTAGTGTAAAACGGGACAGGGGCTACGAGCAGTACTTC
V: TRBV19
size: .
J: TRBJ2-7
D: TRBD1

CDR3: CASRKQGLNTGELFF
DNA: TGTGCCAGCAGAAAACAGGGTCTGAACACCGGGGAGCTGTTTTTT
V: TRBV5-6
size: .
J: TRBJ2-2
D: .

CDR3: CASGGVGAATYEQYF
DNA: TGTGCCAGCGGGGGGGTTGGGGCAGCTACCTACGAGCAGTACTTC
V: TRBV6-5
size: .
J: TRBJ2-7
D: TRBD2

CDR3: CASSLGGDYEQYF
DNA: TGTGCCAGCAGTTTGGGGGGGGACTACGAGCAGTACTTC
V: TRBV28
size: .
J: TRBJ2-7
D: TRBD2

CDR3: CASSLGIAGIQPQHF
DNA: TGTGCCAGCAGCTTAGGGATTGCGGGGATTCAGCCCCAGCATTTT
V: TRBV7-9
size: .
J: TRBJ1-5
D: .

CDR3: CASSPGTSGKVEQYF
DNA: TGTGCCAGCAGTCCCGGGACTAGCGGGAAAGTGGAGCAGTACTTC
V: TRBV27
size: .
J: TRBJ2-7
D: TRBD2

CDR3: CASSPAGGSYNSPLHF
DNA: TGTGCCAGCAGTCCCGCAGGGGGCTCCTATAATTCACCCCTCCACTTT
V: TRBV27
size: .
J: TRBJ1-6
D: TRBD1

CDR3: CASSQATDQPQHF
DNA: TGCGCCAGCAGCCAAGCTACGGATCAGCCCCAGCATTTT
V: TRBV4-1
size: .
J: TRBJ1-5
D: .

CDR3: CASSLDRGSYNEQFF
DNA: TGTGCCAGCAGCTTAGACAGGGGCTCCTACAATGAGCAGTTCTTC
V: TRBV7-2
size: .
J: TRBJ2-1
D: TRBD1

CDR3: CASSLGQENTEAFF
DNA: TGCGCCAGCAGCTTAGGACAGGAGAACACTGAAGCTTTCTTT
V: TRBV5-1
size: .
J: TRBJ1-1
D: TRBD1

CDR3: CASSQGADYGYTF
DNA: TGTGCCAGCTCCCAGGGGGCGGACTATGGCTACACCTTC
V: TRBV18
size: .
J: TRBJ1-2
D: TRBD1

CDR3: CASRRGGNTEAFF
DNA: TGTGCCAGCCGGCGGGGGGGGAACACTGAAGCTTTCTTT
V: TRBV27
size: .
J: TRBJ1-1
D: .

CDR3: CASNDHPGQGARGYTF
DNA: TGTGCCAGTAACGATCACCCCGGACAGGGGGCCCGTGGCTACACCTTC
V: TRBV19
size: .
J: TRBJ1-2
D: TRBD1

CDR3: CASSPNGRGVSPLHF
DNA: TGTGCCAGCAGCCCAAACGGCAGGGGGGTTTCACCCCTCCACTTT
V: TRBV7-2
size: few
J: TRBJ1-6
D: TRBD1

CDR3: CASSLSQGNTEAFF
DNA: TGTGCCAGCAGCTTAAGTCAGGGAAACACTGAAGCTTTCTTT
V: TRBV7-3
size: .
J: TRBJ1-1
D: .

CDR3: CASSPSLTGSNSPLHF
DNA: TGTGCCAGCAGCCCATCACTTACAGGTTCCAATTCACCCCTCCACTTT
V: TRBV7-2
size: .
J: TRBJ1-6
D: .

CDR3: CASSLGQGSEKLFF
DNA: TGTGCCAGCAGCTTAGGACAGGGAAGCGAAAAACTGTTTTTT
V: TRBV5-6
size: .
J: TRBJ1-4
D: TRBD1

CDR3: CASSSPAGGSTDTQYF
DNA: TGTGCCAGCAGCTCCCCCGCGGGGGGAAGCACAGATACGCAGTATTTT
V: TRBV11-1
size: .
J: TRBJ2-3
D: TRBD2

CDR3: CASSYSRAGDTEAFF
DNA: TGTGCCAGCAGTTACTCGCGGGCGGGGGATACTGAAGCTTTCTTT
V: TRBV6-5
size: .
J: TRBJ1-1
D: .

CDR3: CASSPPGYSNYGYTF
DNA: TGTGCCAGCTCACCACCCGGTTACAGCAACTATGGCTACACCTTC
V: TRBV18
size: .
J: TRBJ1-2
D: .

CDR3: CASSQEKRGGQETQYF
DNA: TGTGCCAGCAGCCAAGAGAAGCGGGGGGGCCAAGAGACCCAGTACTTC
V: TRBV4-2
size: once
J: TRBJ2-5
D: TRBD2

CDR3: CASSLAGHISGYTF
DNA: TGTGCCAGCAGCTTGGCAGGGCATATAAGTGGCTACACCTTC
V: TRBV5-4
size: .
J: TRBJ1-2
D: .

CDR3: CASSEAGGIETQYF
DNA: TGTGCCAGCAGTGAAGCTGGCGGTATAGAGACCCAGTACTTC
V: TRBV2
size: .
J: TRBJ2-5
D: .

CDR3: CASSHRDRLRPQHF
DNA: TGTGCCAGCAGTCACCGGGACAGGTTAAGACCCCAGCATTTT
V: TRBV28
size: .
J: TRBJ1-5
D: TRBD1

CDR3: CASSYRAGGETQYF
DNA: TGTGCCAGCAGTTACAGGGCAGGGGGTGAGACCCAGTACTTC
V: TRBV6-6
size: .
J: TRBJ2-5
D: TRBD1

CDR3: CASRVTSGGGELFF
DNA: TGTGCCAGCAGGGTGACTAGCGGGGGAGGGGAGCTGTTTTTT
V: TRBV6-5
size: once
J: TRBJ2-2
D: TRBD2

CDR3: CASSYGSQGPSYEQYF
DNA: TGTGCCAGCAGTTACGGGTCACAGGGACCATCCTACGAGCAGTACTTC
V: TRBV6-5
size: .
J: TRBJ2-7
D: .

CDR3: CASDDGGQGARNEQFF
DNA: TGTGCCAGCGACGACGGCGGACAGGGGGCGCGGAATGAGCAGTTCTTC
V: TRBV6-6
size: .
J: TRBJ2-1
D: TRBD1

CDR3: CASRDRDYEQYF
DNA: TGTGCCAGCAGGGACAGGGACTACGAGCAGTACTTC
V: TRBV4-2
size: .
J: TRBJ2-7
D: TRBD1

CDR3: CASSLLWGTGVLAGDPGELFF
DNA: TGCGCCAGCAGCCTCCTCTGGGGGACAGGGGTACTAGCGGGGGACCCCGGGGAGCTGTTTTTT
V: TRBV4-1
size: once
J: TRBJ2-2
D: .

CDR3: CASSLELKQETQYF
DNA: TGTGCCAGCAGCTTGGAGCTAAAACAAGAGACCCAGTACTTC
V: TRBV5-6
size: .
J: TRBJ2-5
D: .

CDR3: CASSFLYGYTF
DNA: TGTGCCAGCAGCTTTCTCTATGGCTACACCTTC
V: TRBV7-9
size: .
J: TRBJ1-2
D: .